This T cell receptor beta chain emerged from a study of control samples from healthy donors and cancer patients. This CDR3 is 12 amino acids long. Germline V gives CDR1 SNHLY, CDR2 FYNNEI. V was pared by 5 bases and J by 4 bases, with 6 bases between. Method: immunoSEQ multiplex PCR; TCRdb's copy keeps in-frame clones and lacks some. This sample has around 200,000 clones, with 85% to 95% found just once. This TCR was sampled from a man between 18 and 35 years old in good health. The sequencing sample was made of blood. J is TRBJ2-1 and V is TRBV2, with D unresolved. The CDR3 DNA is TGTGCCAGCAGTTCGTTTTACAATGAGCAGTTCTTC. It yields the protein CASSSFYNEQFF.